Listed below are T cell receptor beta chains from one sample, sequenced in a study of cytomegalovirus exposure and HLA in healthy donors. Measured with immunoSEQ multiplex PCR; TCRdb has only the in-frame clones, and not every one. The data show approximately 150,000 clones, around 75% seen once. The specimen was PBMCs. The receptors here all came from a man aged 18 to 29 in good health and CMV-seropositive. Each CDR3 is given with its conserved first and last residue. D genes are given only for firm matches. Clone size, where shown, is once, few, many, or a class for clones that have expanded.

>TRBJ2-2|TRBV27|13|NA|NA
TGTGCCAGCAGTTCGAGTGGTACCGGGGAGCTGTTTTTT
CASSSSGTGELFF
>TRBJ1-2|TRBV5-6|11|NA|NA
TGTGCCAGCAGCTCGGAGTATGGCTACACCTTC
CASSSEYGYTF
>TRBJ2-1|TRBV27|15|many|TRBD2
TGTGCCAGCAGTCCGACCGGGACTAGCAAGAATGAGCAGTTCTTC
CASSPTGTSKNEQFF
>TRBJ1-1|TRBV5-1|14|NA|NA
TGCGCCAGCGGCACGGGGACAATAAACACTGAAGCTTTCTTT
CASGTGTINTEAFF
>TRBJ1-2|TRBV19|12|NA|NA
TGTGCCAGTGGTTTCGGCCAGGGGTTCTACACCTTC
CASGFGQGFYTF
>TRBJ1-2|TRBV7-2|14|NA|TRBD1
TGTGCCAGCAGCTCCCCGACAGGGCAGTATGGCTACACCTTC
CASSSPTGQYGYTF
>TRBJ2-2|TRBV10-3|17|few|TRBD1
TGTGCCATCAGTGATAGAGACAGGGGATTAAGCACCGGGGAGCTGTTTTTT
CAISDRDRGLSTGELFF
>TRBJ1-2|TRBV2|13|NA|NA
TGTGCCAGCAGGGGGGTGGGACTACTTGGCTACACCTTC
CASRGVGLLGYTF
>TRBJ1-1|TRBV11-1|13|NA|NA
TGTGCCAGCAGCCGACAGTCGAACACTGAAGCTTTCTTT
CASSRQSNTEAFF
>TRBJ1-6|TRBV30|12|NA|NA
TGTGCCTGGAGCCAGGGAACTCCACCCCTCCACTTT
CAWSQGTPPLHF
>TRBJ2-3|TRBV27|12|NA|NA
TGTGCCAGCAGTTCTAGCGTCCCCACGAGGGATTTT
CASSSSVPTRDF
>TRBJ2-2|TRBV25-1|15|NA|TRBD1
TGTGCCAGCAGTGATGAGGGGGCTCGGACCGGGGAGCTGTTTTTT
CASSDEGARTGELFF
>TRBJ2-1|TRBV29-1|13|NA|TRBD2
TGCAGCGTTGAAGCGGGGGGAGACAATGAGCAGTTCTTC
CSVEAGGDNEQFF
>TRBJ1-6|TRBV21-1|15|NA|NA
TGTGCCAGCAGCAAGCGGGACAGGGGTCGTTCACCCCTCCACTTT
CASSKRDRGRSPLHF
>TRBJ1-4|TRBV13|18|NA|NA
TGTGCCAGCAGCCTAAACGTCGGTCCTATAACCCGGGGTGAAAAACTGTTTTTT
CASSLNVGPITRGEKLFF
>TRBJ1-2|TRBV6-4|14|once|TRBD1
TGTGCCAGCAGTGACACTGTCGGGACAGCGGGCTACACCTTC
CASSDTVGTAGYTF
>TRBJ2-1|TRBV4-1|13|NA|NA
TGCGCCAGCATGGGCGCAACACCACATGAGCAGTTCTTC
CASMGATPHEQFF
>TRBJ1-2|TRBV5-6|15|NA|TRBD1
TGTGCCAGCAGCTTGCGCGGGACAGGGGATCATGGCTACACCTTC
CASSLRGTGDHGYTF
>TRBJ1-1|TRBV7-8|15|NA|NA
TGTGCCAGCAGTCCCGGGGGGGGCAGGCCCACTGAAGCTTTCTTT
CASSPGGGRPTEAFF
>TRBJ1-2|TRBV6-1|15|NA|NA
TGTGCCAGCAGTGGTCGTGAGGGACTAGGCTATGGCTACACCTTC
CASSGREGLGYGYTF
>TRBJ1-5|TRBV5-6|14|NA|TRBD1
TGTGCCAGCAGCTACGGGACAGGCAATCAGCCCCAGCATTTT
CASSYGTGNQPQHF
>TRBJ2-1|TRBV11-2|18|NA|TRBD2
TGTGCCAGCAGCTTACTCGGGGCGGGAAGCGGGAGGGGGAATGAGCAGTTCTTC
CASSLLGAGSGRGNEQFF
>TRBJ2-1|TRBV11-1|12|NA|NA
TGTGCCAGCAGCCCTAGGGGTGCTGAGCAGTTCTTC
CASSPRGAEQFF
>TRBJ2-6|TRBV6-5|15|NA|TRBD1
TGTGCCAGTAAACAGGGGGCGTCCGGGGCCAACGTCCTGACTTTC
CASKQGASGANVLTF
>TRBJ1-2|TRBV7-2|12|NA|NA
TGTGCCAGCAGCTCCCAGGGGTATGGCTACACCTTC
CASSSQGYGYTF
>TRBJ1-5|TRBV21-1|15|once|NA
TGTGCCAGCAGCCGCCCGAACAGGGTGAATCAGCCCCAGCATTTT
CASSRPNRVNQPQHF
>TRBJ1-2|TRBV10-3|12|NA|TRBD1
TGTGCCATCAGTGACCAGGGGGGAGGCTACACCTTC
CAISDQGGGYTF
>TRBJ1-4|TRBV29-1|15|NA|NA
TGCAGCGCCCGGACCAGGGATTCAACTAATGAAAAACTGTTTTTT
CSARTRDSTNEKLFF
>TRBJ1-3|TRBV5-4|15|NA|NA
TGTGCCAGCAGCAAAGACGGGAACTCTGGAAACACCATATATTTT
CASSKDGNSGNTIYF
>TRBJ2-5|TRBV5-1|15|NA|TRBD2
TGCGCCAGCAGTTTATCACCGGGAGGTAAAGAGACCCAGTACTTC
CASSLSPGGKETQYF
>TRBJ1-1|TRBV15|19|NA|TRBD1
TGTGCCACCAGCAGAGATAGAGGACAGGGCCGGGGAAGAGGCACTGAAGCTTTCTTT
CATSRDRGQGRGRGTEAFF
>TRBJ2-2|TRBV5-1|15|NA|NA
TGCGCCAGCAGCTTGGCCGAGGGTAACACCGGGGAGCTGTTTTTT
CASSLAEGNTGELFF
>TRBJ1-5|TRBV5-1|16|NA|TRBD1
TGCGCCAGCAGCCTGACAGGGGGGGAGAGCAATCAGCCCCAGCATTTT
CASSLTGGESNQPQHF
>TRBJ2-2|TRBV4-1|12|NA|NA
TGCGCCAGCAGAGGAGTACCCGGGGAGCTGTTTTTT
CASRGVPGELFF
>TRBJ1-1|TRBV27|14|NA|NA
TGTGCCAGCAGCCGGACAATGGAGGGGACTGAAGCTTTCTTT
CASSRTMEGTEAFF
>TRBJ1-1|TRBV27|15|NA|NA
TGTGCCAGCAGTTTAGGCCCAGAGGGCGGCACTGAAGCTTTCTTT
CASSLGPEGGTEAFF
>TRBJ1-5|TRBV6-5|14|NA|TRBD1
TGTGCCAGCAGACCAACAGGGGGCAATCAGCCCCAGCATTTT
CASRPTGGNQPQHF
>TRBJ1-6|TRBV5-5|17|NA|NA
TGTGCCAGCAGCCCCAGAGGGGAGACAGGTCCGGGGTCACCCCTCCACTTT
CASSPRGETGPGSPLHF
>TRBJ1-1|TRBV14|15|few|NA
TGTGCCAGCAGCCGCGGACTGTGGAAGAACACTGAAGCTTTCTTT
CASSRGLWKNTEAFF
>TRBJ2-1|TRBV4-1|16|NA|TRBD2
TGCGCCAGCAGCCAGGGGACTAGCGGTTCCTACAATGAGCAGTTCTTC
CASSQGTSGSYNEQFF
>TRBJ2-5|TRBV2|12|NA|NA
TGTGCCAGCACTAGAGGTAGAGAGACCCAGTACTTC
CASTRGRETQYF
>TRBJ2-3|TRBV5-1|15|NA|NA
TGCGCCAGCAGTCAATCTCCTAGCGAGCGAGATACGCAGTATTTT
CASSQSPSERDTQYF
>TRBJ1-4|TRBV7-7|15|once|TRBD1
TGTGCTAGCAGCCCCACAGGGGGCACTAATGAAAAACTGTTTTTT
CASSPTGGTNEKLFF
>TRBJ2-2|TRBV9|16|NA|TRBD1
TGTGCCAGCAGCTTCGGGACAGGGGACCTCACCGGGGAGCTGTTTTTT
CASSFGTGDLTGELFF
>TRBJ1-1|TRBV18|13|once|NA
TGTGCCAGCTCAGCAGAGGGGAACACTGAAGCTTTCTTT
CASSAEGNTEAFF
>TRBJ1-3|TRBV2|15|NA|TRBD1
TGTGCCAGCAGTGGGGCAGGGGGCTCTGGAAACACCATATATTTT
CASSGAGGSGNTIYF